This T cell receptor (beta chain) was recorded in a study of Ad26.COV2.S vaccination and SARS-CoV-2 variants. Study results and limitations: In vaccinated individuals, spike-specific CD8+ and CD4+ T cell responses reportedly displayed substantial breadth.

A remark on this clone: Its specificity is unknown.

The table came from immunoSEQ multiplex PCR; TCRdb's copy has only in-frame clones and leaves some out. The table records roughly 400,000 clones, roughly 90% of them present only once. The ends lost 4 bases at V and 2 bases at J; junction bases unmatched: 3. The CDR3 is 15 amino acids. CDR1 is SGHNT and CDR2 is YYREEE in the germline V gene (reference sequence). Treatment described: 15 to 20 received Ad26.COV2.S at low or high dose, single or two shots; several received placebo; per-sample allocation not given. The samples date from day 63 after the first vaccine or placebo injection. This rearrangement joins TRBV5-4 to TRBJ1-3, with 10 bases aligning to TRBD1. This sample comprised peripheral blood, obtained in a trial of Ad26.COV2.S vaccine versus placebo. This sequence was found in a person aged 18-65 years who received the Ad26.COV2.S COVID-19 vaccine or a placebo. The CDR3 region has the DNA TGTGCCAGCAGCCCGACAGGGGGCACTGGAAACACCATATATTTT. It encodes CASSPTGGTGNTIYF. The whole variable domain, filled in from reference TRBV5-4 and TRBJ1-3, reads ETGVTQSPTHLIKTRGQQVTLRCSSQSGHNTVSWYQQALGQGPQFIFQYYREEENGRGNFPPRFSGLQFPNYSSELNVNALELDDSALYLCASSPTGGTGNTIYFGEGSWLTVV.